Listed here are 21 T cell receptor beta chains from one sample, sequenced in a study of T cell responses to AZD1222 COVID-19 vaccine. This table comes from immunoSEQ multiplex PCR, and its TCRdb copy is limited to in-frame clones, with some not included. The sample has about 130,000 clones, just over 90% seen once. Sequencing used peripheral blood, obtained on day 0 of AZD1222 vaccination. These receptors all come from an adult in good health.

The genes are TRBV9 and TRBJ1-2, with 10 bases aligning to TRBD1. There are 15 residues in the CDR3. V dropped 5 bases and J dropped 0; count of bases not matched to a gene: 4. CDR1 is SGDLS, CDR2 YYNGEE, per germline. The CDR3 loop is CASRGTGDPNYGYTF. In DNA, the CDR3 is TGTGCCAGCAGGGGGACAGGGGACCCTAACTATGGCTACACCTTC.

CDR3 residues: CASRLRGDQPQHF. The CDR3 nucleotides read TGTGCCAGCAGGCTCCGGGGCGATCAGCCCCAGCATTTT. The chain uses TRBV28 and TRBJ1-5; weak D call: TRBD1 (5 bases). This CDR3 comprises 13 residues. Trimming cost V 6 bases and J 5 bases, with 11 bases left between them. The germline CDR1 and CDR2 sequences are MDHEN and SYDVKM.

V is TRBV5-1 and J is TRBJ1-5, with D possibly matching TRBD1 (5 bases). CDR1 and CDR2 from the germline V gene are SGHRS and YFSETQ. The CDR3 has 15 residues. The ends were cut back, 0 bases at V and 1 base at J, with 8 bases in the middle. DNA for the CDR3: TGCGCCAGCAGCTTGGGGGGGGTGAGCAATCAGCCCCAGCATTTT. Encoded protein: CASSLGGVSNQPQHF.

Only one count was recorded for this clone. The rearrangement links TRBV7-3 to TRBJ1-6; D not certain. The germline gives CDR1 SGHTA, CDR2 FQGTGA. V was clipped by 3 bases and J by 7 bases, with 7 bases between them. The CDR3 consists of 13 residues. Here the CDR3 reads CASSLWWNSPLHF. The DNA for the CDR3 is TGTGCCAGCAGCTTGTGGTGGAATTCACCCCTCCACTTT.

The count of this clone is one. The chain links TRBV30 to TRBJ1-2; D gene ambiguous. V gave up 3 bases and J gave up 9 bases, with 8 bases separating them. Germline lookup yields CDR1 GTSNPN and CDR2 SVGIG (reference sequence). CDR3 length equals 10 residues. The CDR3 bases are TGTGCCTGGAGCCTAGTGAGCTACACCTTC. It codes for CAWSLVSYTF.

This clone was counted a single time. The J gene is TRBJ2-2, the V gene TRBV7-3; D gene uncertain. CDR1 and CDR2 from the germline V gene are SGHTA and FQGTGA. The CDR3 covers 14 residues. Trimming took off 2 bases at V and 0 bases at J, with 4 bases between the two ends. For the CDR3, the DNA is TGTGCCAGCAGCTTAGCGACGAACACCGGGGAGCTGTTTTTT. This sequence encodes CASSLATNTGELFF.

The chain uses TRBV11-2 and TRBJ2-3; D is undetermined. In germline, CDR1 is SGHAT, CDR2 FQNNGV. Trimming pared 5 bases from V and 0 bases from J, leaving 3 bases between. CDR3 length equals 12 residues. In DNA, the CDR3 is TGTGCCAGCAGCATAAGCACAGATACGCAGTATTTT. The encoded protein is CASSISTDTQYF.

The CDR3 protein is CASGVPNEKLFF. CDR3 bases: TGTGCCAGCGGGGTACCTAATGAAAAACTGTTTTTT. V usage is TRBV28 and J usage is TRBJ1-4; D not certain. This CDR3 region has 12 residues. Trimming stripped 8 bases from V and 3 bases from J, with 7 bases between. Germline loops: CDR1 MDHEN, CDR2 SYDVKM.

The chain recombines TRBV7-3 with TRBJ2-7, with D perhaps matching TRBD1 (5 bases). This CDR3 region has 15 residues. Trimming took 0 bases from V and 1 from J, leaving 10 bases between them. Germline values: CDR1 SGHTA, CDR2 FQGTGA. DNA for the CDR3: TGTGCCAGCAGCTTAACGGGGCAAGGGTCCTACGAGCAGTACTTC. Its protein is CASSLTGQGSYEQYF.

The gene calls are TRBV4-1 and TRBJ2-2; 8 bases are a match to TRBD2. Germline CDR1 and CDR2: MGHRA and YSYEKL. This CDR3 has 17 residues. The J segment lost 7 bases and the V segment lost 2 bases, leaving 12 bases of the junction unmatched. CDR3 nucleotide sequence: TGCGCCAGCAGCCAATCCGGGGGGGCCGGCCCGCTCGGGGAGCTGTTTTTT. Residues: CASSQSGGAGPLGELFF.

The chain couples TRBV9 to TRBJ1-4, with TRBD1 matching 7 bases. Unmatched junction bases numbered 5, after V lost 4 bases and J lost 5 bases. CDR3 size: 14 residues. Per the germline V gene, CDR1 is SGDLS and CDR2 is YYNGEE. The CDR3 loop is CASSRQGGNEKLFF. DNA of the CDR3: TGTGCCAGCAGCCGACAGGGAGGAAATGAAAAACTGTTTTTT.

This clone came up once. This rearrangement joins TRBV6-5 to TRBJ2-7; D might be TRBD1 (6 bases). Trimming stripped 6 bases from V and 0 bases from J, with 15 bases between. This CDR3 is 15 amino acids long. CDR1 is MNHEY, CDR2 SVGAGI, per germline. The CDR3, as DNA: TGTGCCAGCAGGACCGGGACATTTGACTCCTACGAGCAGTACTTC. It codes for CASRTGTFDSYEQYF.

The chain joins TRBV5-6 to TRBJ1-1, with TRBD1 identical over 7 bases. Germline V gives CDR1 SGHDT, CDR2 YYEEEE. V was clipped by 2 bases and J by 0 bases; unmatched bases: 7. The CDR3 has 16 amino acids. CDR3 nucleotides: TGTGCCAGCAGCTTTCCGGGACAGTACATGAACACTGAAGCTTTCTTT. This encodes CASSFPGQYMNTEAFF.

This chain uses TRBV2 with TRBJ1-1, with TRBD1 matching 7 bases. Trimming took 7 bases from V and 4 from J; bases not matched to a gene: 9. CDR1 is SNHLY, CDR2 FYNNEI, per germline. This CDR3 region has 14 residues. The CDR3 nucleotides are TGTGCCAGCACCAACAGGGGAGAGGTCACTGAAGCTTTCTTT. This encodes CASTNRGEVTEAFF. The variable domain in full, with the rest retrieved from reference TRBV2 and TRBJ1-1, is EPEVTQTPSHQVTQMGQEVILRCVPISNHLYFYWYRQILGQKVEFLVSFYNNEISEKSEIFDDQFSVERPDGSNFTLKIRSTKLEDSAMYFCASTNRGEVTEAFFGQGTRLTVV.

The rearrangement links TRBV29-1 to TRBJ2-5, with D hard to call. This CDR3 spans 12 amino acids. CDR1 and CDR2 from the germline V gene are SQVTM and ANQGSEA. Trimming took 0 bases from V and 7 from J, leaving 9 bases between them. CDR3 nucleotides: TGCAGCGTTGAAGACGGTGGTAGGACCCAGTACTTC. It yields the protein CSVEDGGRTQYF.

This rearrangement joins TRBV5-1 to TRBJ1-2, with 12 bases lining up with TRBD1. This CDR3 is built from 16 residues. CDR1 and CDR2 (germline): SGHRS, YFSETQ. V was pared by 0 bases and J by 7 bases, with 7 bases of the junction left unmatched. The CDR3 sequence: CASSLGDRGQGGGYTF. CDR3 DNA: TGCGCCAGCAGCTTGGGGGACAGGGGGCAAGGAGGTGGCTACACCTTC. Full variable domain (remainder filled in from reference TRBV5-1 and TRBJ1-2): KAGVTQTPRYLIKTRGQQVTLSCSPISGHRSVSWYQQTPGQGLQFLFEYFSETQRNKGNFPGRFSGRQFSNSRSEMNVSTLELGDSALYLCASSLGDRGQGGGYTFGSGTRLTVV.

V usage is TRBV7-2 and J usage is TRBJ2-3; D unclear. CDR1 SGHTA and CDR2 FQGNSA come from the germline V gene. Trimming removed 4 bases from V and 2 bases from J, with 4 bases in between. This CDR3 is 12 amino acids long. CDR3 nucleotide sequence: TGTGCCAGCAGCTCCAACACAGATACGCAGTATTTT. Encoded protein: CASSSNTDTQYF.

The chain couples TRBV4-2 to TRBJ1-5; a weak D match, TRBD1 (5 bases). The CDR3 is made up of 17 amino acids. The germline gives CDR1 LGHNA, CDR2 YNFKEQ. V lost 0 bases to trimming and J lost 4 bases, with 16 bases between them. The CDR3 is CASSQESILTANQPQHF. CDR3 nucleotide sequence: TGTGCCAGCAGCCAAGAAAGTATCTTGACAGCAAATCAGCCCCAGCATTTT.

The rearrangement links TRBV19 to TRBJ1-5; D is uncertain. Per germline, CDR1 LNHDA and CDR2 SQIVND (reference sequence). CDR3 length: 14 amino acids. Trimming left V 4 bases short and J 2 bases short, with 9 bases between. CDR3 loop: CASSTPLRNQPQHF. The CDR3 coding sequence is TGTGCCAGTAGTACCCCTCTACGCAATCAGCCCCAGCATTTT. The complete variable domain, with remaining parts taken from reference TRBV19 and TRBJ1-5, reads DGGITQSPKYLFRKEGQNVTLSCEQNLNHDAMYWYRQDPGQGLRLIYYSQIVNDFQKGDIAEGYSVSREKKESFPLTVTSAQKNPTAFYLCASSTPLRNQPQHFGDGTRLSIL.

Here the CDR3 reads CAKGGQGNSPLHF. For the CDR3, the DNA is TGTGCCAAGGGGGGACAGGGAAATTCACCCCTCCACTTT. The chain links TRBV2 to TRBJ1-6, with 9 bases lining up with TRBD1. The CDR3 runs to 13 residues. Looked up from germline, CDR1 is SNHLY and CDR2 is FYNNEI. Trimming at V came to 10 bases and at J to 7 bases, leaving 5 bases not matched to a gene. Variable domain in full (rest from reference TRBV2 and TRBJ1-6): EPEVTQTPSHQVTQMGQEVILRCVPISNHLYFYWYRQILGQKVEFLVSFYNNEISEKSEIFDDQFSVERPDGSNFTLKIRSTKLEDSAMYFCAKGGQGNSPLHFGNGTRLTVT.

The chain's CDR3 is CASRGQTYEQYF. CDR3 DNA: TGTGCCAGTAGGGGACAGACCTACGAGCAGTACTTC. The chain couples TRBV6-5 to TRBJ2-7, with 7 nucleotides matching TRBD1. The CDR3 loop spans 12 amino acids. V shed 9 bases and J 2 bases; nucleotides not matched to a gene: 4. The germline V gene has CDR1 MNHEY and CDR2 SVGAGI.